These 21 T cell receptor beta chains came from one sample sequenced in a study of T cell repertoires in cytomegalovirus infection. In TCRdb, the reads were re-called with MiXCR into one record per CDR3 protein. The table lists 150,000 to 200,000 distinct CDR3 sequences, about 15% of them singletons, with under 30% in the top ten. Sample: CD8+ T cells from PBMCs. All receptors come from a human donor in good health (CMV status not recorded). Some clones in this sample may be carry-over from other donors' samples.

The chain has TRBV28 and TRBJ1-4; D is undetermined. The CDR3 sequence is 15 residues long. V gave up 2 bases and J gave up 7 bases, with 14 bases separating them. Germline V CDR1 and CDR2: MDHEN, SYDVKM. Here the CDR3 reads CASSLGIGSGEKLFF. The DNA for the CDR3 is TGTGCCAGCAGTTTAGGGATTGGATCCGGTGAAAAACTGTTTTTT.

The rearrangement uses TRBV28 and TRBJ2-3; tentatively, D is TRBD1 (6 bases). The length of the CDR3 is 16 residues. The ends were cut back, 7 bases at V and 1 base at J, with 18 bases in the middle. In germline, CDR1 is MDHEN, CDR2 SYDVKM. CDR3 in amino acids: CASTLGDRFRTDTQYF. The CDR3 nucleotides are TGTGCCAGCACCCTTGGAGACAGGTTCCGCACAGATACGCAGTATTTT.

CDR3 region: CASSFASGGIVETQYF. For the CDR3, the DNA is TGTGCCAGCAGCTTTGCCAGCGGGGGTATAGTAGAGACCCAGTACTTC. The gene calls are TRBV7-2 and TRBJ2-5; 8 bases align to TRBD2. Germline CDR1 is SGHTA and CDR2 is FQGNSA. V shed 3 bases and J 4 bases; nucleotides not matched to a gene: 10. The CDR3 spans 16 residues.

The V and J genes are TRBV5-6 and TRBJ2-4, with TRBD1 as a possible D gene (6 bases). The ends were cut back, 7 bases at V and 6 bases at J, with 17 bases in the middle. The CDR3 totals 14 residues. Germline V gene data show CDR1 as SGHDT and CDR2 as YYEEEE. The CDR3 bases are TGTGCCAGCGAACAGGGAGCATCGAGAAACATTCAGTACTTC. The encoded protein is CASEQGASRNIQYF.

The chain joins TRBV2 to TRBJ1-1; the match to TRBD1 covers 7 bases. Germline V CDR1 and CDR2: SNHLY, FYNNEI. CDR3 length: 16 amino acids. Unmatched junction bases numbered 8, after V lost 4 bases and J lost 0 bases. CDR3 DNA: TGTGCCAGCAGTGGACCGGGACAGTTCCTGAACACTGAAGCTTTCTTT. It codes for CASSGPGQFLNTEAFF.

The chain joins TRBV30 to TRBJ1-1; no clear D gene. Germline loops: CDR1 GTSNPN, CDR2 SVGIG (reference sequence). With 1 base removed from V and 4 bases from J, the gap between germline ends came to 16 bases. The CDR3 extends over 15 amino acids. The CDR3 reads CAWSDPPGKSTEAFF. The DNA for the CDR3 is TGTGCCTGGAGTGACCCCCCCGGGAAATCCACTGAAGCTTTCTTT.

The chain links TRBV7-9 to TRBJ2-3; tentatively, D is TRBD2 (5 bases). Germline assignment: CDR1 SEHNR and CDR2 FQNEAQ (reference sequence). Trimming took off 6 bases at V and 0 bases at J, with 19 bases between the two ends. The CDR3 has 17 residues. The CDR3 nucleotides are TGTGCCAGCAGTTCCCAACGGGGTCTAACTAGCACAGATACGCAGTATTTT. It yields the protein CASSSQRGLTSTDTQYF. Supplemented by reference TRBV7-9 and TRBJ2-3, the full variable domain reads DTGVSQNPRHKITKRGQNVTFRCDPISEHNRLYWYRQTLGQGPEFLTYFQNEAQLEKSRLLSDRFSAERPKGSFSTLEIQRTEQGDSAMYLCASSSQRGLTSTDTQYFGPGTRLTVL.

There are many counts of this clonotype. The chain recombines TRBV7-8 with TRBJ1-2, with TRBD1 matching 9 bases. The CDR3 is 14 amino acids. Germline V gene sequence: CDR1 SGHVS, CDR2 FQNEAQ. V lost 4 bases to trimming and J lost 8 bases; unmatched junction nucleotides: 8. CDR3 protein: CASSSRDRAGGYTF. CDR3 DNA: TGTGCCAGCAGCTCCCGGGACAGGGCGGGGGGCTACACCTTC. Supplemented by reference TRBV7-8 and TRBJ1-2, the full variable domain reads GAGVSQSPRYKVAKRGQDVALRCDPISGHVSLFWYQQALGQGPEFLTYFQNEAQLDKSGLPSDRFFAERPEGSVSTLKIQRTQQEDSAVYLCASSSRDRAGGYTFGSGTRLTVV.

The genes are TRBV2 and TRBJ1-4, with 8 bases aligning to TRBD1. There are 14 residues in the CDR3. J gave up 6 bases and V 5 bases, and 5 bases lay outside the gene matches. Germline CDR1 reads SNHLY; CDR2 reads FYNNEI. The CDR3 DNA reads TGTGCCAGCAGTCCGGACAGGGTCTATGAAAAACTGTTTTTT. The encoded protein is CASSPDRVYEKLFF.

As DNA, the CDR3 is TGTGCCAGCCGCCCAAGGGGCGAAGAGACCCAGTACTTC. Its translation: CASRPRGEETQYF. J is TRBJ2-5 and V is TRBV7-8; D is perhaps TRBD1 (5 bases). The germline V and J ends were trimmed by 8 bases and 3 bases, with 13 bases remaining between them. The CDR3 consists of 13 residues. Germline CDR1 reads SGHVS; CDR2 reads FQNEAQ.

There are a few counts of this clonotype. The chain has TRBV7-9 and TRBJ2-3; tentatively, D is TRBD1 or TRBD2 (5 bases each). The ends were cut back, 5 bases at V and 0 bases at J, with 33 bases in the middle. Per the germline V gene, CDR1 is SEHNR and CDR2 is FQNEAQ (reference sequence). This CDR3 contains 22 residues. The CDR3 reads CASSIPPLGDHLATLSTDTQYF. The CDR3 nucleotides read TGTGCCAGCAGCATCCCCCCCCTCGGGGACCACTTAGCAACACTTAGCACAGATACGCAGTATTTT.

A few counts support this clonotype. V gene TRBV7-2 combines with J gene TRBJ2-2; the D is unclear. CDR1 and CDR2 (germline): SGHTA, FQGNSA. The CDR3 has 17 amino acids. V lost 2 bases to trimming and J lost 4 bases, with 17 bases between them. DNA of the CDR3: TGTGCCAGCAGCTTATATGTTGTGCCGCGTGTCACCGGGGAGCTGTTTTTT. Protein: CASSLYVVPRVTGELFF.

The rearrangement joins TRBV7-2 to TRBJ2-2; 8 bases are shared with TRBD1. Germline assignment: CDR1 SGHTA and CDR2 FQGNSA. The V and J ends lost 5 bases and 4 bases, in that order; junction bases with no gene match: 9. There are 16 residues in the CDR3. CDR3 sequence reads: CASSRQGLPGTGELFF. The CDR3 DNA reads as TGTGCCAGCAGCAGACAGGGGCTGCCGGGCACCGGGGAGCTGTTTTTT.

There are a few counts of this clonotype. J is TRBJ1-5 and V is TRBV4-1; possible D gene TRBD1, 5 bases. Germline loops: CDR1 MGHRA, CDR2 YSYEKL. There are 15 residues in the CDR3. V shed 3 bases and J shed 0 bases, with 9 bases lying between them. The CDR3 sequence is CASSQTDYSNQPQHF. The CDR3 nucleotides read TGCGCCAGCAGCCAGACAGATTATAGCAATCAGCCCCAGCATTTT.

The count of this clonotype is one. The chain uses TRBV29-1 and TRBJ1-2; TRBD1 matches 8 bases. CDR3 size: 13 residues. The germline V gene has CDR1 SQVTM and CDR2 ANQGSEA. The junction had 10 bases not matched to a gene; V was cut back by 6 bases and J by 7 bases. The CDR3 is CSVRTGLSSGYTF. CDR3 sequence (DNA): TGCAGCGTGAGGACAGGGTTGAGTAGTGGCTACACCTTC.

The genes are TRBV2 and TRBJ2-5; TRBD2 might be the D (5 bases). The CDR3 length is 18 residues. CDR1 and CDR2 (germline): SNHLY, FYNNEI. The germline V and J ends were trimmed by 7 bases and 7 bases, with 31 bases remaining between them. The CDR3 DNA follows: TGTGCCAGCATGACCGCAATTTGGGGTAGCGCCGGGGATGTGACCCAGTACTTC. Translating it yields CASMTAIWGSAGDVTQYF.

There are a few counts of this clonotype. The rearrangement links TRBV29-1 to TRBJ2-7; possibly TRBD1 for D (5 bases). Germline CDR1 reads SQVTM; CDR2 reads ANQGSEA. There are 13 residues in the CDR3. Trimming removed 3 bases at V and 2 bases at J, with 11 bases between. CDR3 nucleotides: TGCAGCGTTGAGACAGAGTTCCCCTACGAGCAGTACTTC. Residues: CSVETEFPYEQYF.

In this sample, this clonotype turned up a few times. V usage is TRBV12-3 or TRBV12-4 and J usage is TRBJ1-5; D not certain. CDR3 length: 14 residues. V was shortened by 4 bases and J by 0 bases, with 7 bases between the two germline ends. The CDR3 bases are TGTGCCAGCAGTTCCGACTATAGCAATCAGCCCCAGCATTTT. This sequence encodes CASSSDYSNQPQHF.

This clonotype has just a few counts. V and J are TRBV28 and TRBJ2-3; a possible D gene is TRBD2 (5 bases). Germline V lookup: CDR1 MDHEN, CDR2 SYDVKM. There are 13 residues in the CDR3. Trimming pared 1 base from V and 3 bases from J, leaving 5 bases between. The CDR3 nucleotides read TGTGCCAGCAGTTTATCGGGGACAGATACGCAGTATTTT. Its protein is CASSLSGTDTQYF.

The chain combines TRBV2 with TRBJ2-7; maybe TRBD1 (5 bases). Trimming took 3 bases from V and 2 from J, leaving 17 bases between them. CDR3 size: 16 residues. Germline CDR1 SNHLY, CDR2 FYNNEI. As DNA, the CDR3 is TGTGCCAGCAGTGATCTCAATTCAGGGTACACCTACGAGCAGTACTTC. Its protein product is CASSDLNSGYTYEQYF.

This clonotype was found a few times. The chain is built from TRBV6-2 or TRBV6-3 and TRBJ1-1, with 10 bases fitting TRBD1. The trim removed 4 bases at V and 11 bases at J, leaving 10 bases unmatched. Looked up from germline, CDR1 is MNHEY and CDR2 is SVGEGT. The CDR3 is made up of 14 amino acids. The CDR3 reads CASSSFKRQGAAFF. CDR3 DNA sequence: TGTGCCAGCAGTTCCTTCAAAAGACAGGGGGCTGCTTTCTTT.